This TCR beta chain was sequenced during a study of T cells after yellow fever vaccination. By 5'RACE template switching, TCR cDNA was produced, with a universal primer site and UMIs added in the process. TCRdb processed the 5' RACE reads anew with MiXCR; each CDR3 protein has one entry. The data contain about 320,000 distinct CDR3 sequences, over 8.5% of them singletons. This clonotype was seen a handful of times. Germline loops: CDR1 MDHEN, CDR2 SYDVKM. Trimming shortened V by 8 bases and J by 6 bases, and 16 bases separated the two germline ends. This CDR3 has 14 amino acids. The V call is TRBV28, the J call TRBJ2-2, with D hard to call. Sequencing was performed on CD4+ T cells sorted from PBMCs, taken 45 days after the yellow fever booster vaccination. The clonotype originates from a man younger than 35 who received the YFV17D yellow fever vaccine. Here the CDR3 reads CASGYTMYPGELFF. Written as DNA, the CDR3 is TGTGCCAGCGGCTATACTATGTACCCCGGGGAGCTGTTTTTT.